This T cell receptor beta chain is from a study of T cells after yellow fever vaccination. Study-wide results and caveats: The booster saw the reappearance of most primary-vaccination clones (approximately 97% CD4, about 90% CD8).

The CDR3 runs 16 residues. Germline assignment: CDR1 SEHNR and CDR2 FQNEAQ (reference sequence). The ends were cut back, 1 base at V and 8 bases at J, with 20 bases in the middle. About this clonotype: No antigen is known for it.

The authors made TCR cDNA by 5'RACE template switching, adding a universal primer site and UMIs. TCRdb called the 5' RACE reads again in MiXCR, with one record for every CDR3 protein. Of 100,000 to 150,000 distinct CDR3 sequences in the sample, under 9% were seen once. The material sequenced was CD8+ T cells sorted from PBMCs, taken on the day of the yellow fever booster vaccination. The V and J genes are TRBV7-9 and TRBJ1-2; D not certain. This receptor was taken from a man in his late teens or twenties who received the YFV17D yellow fever vaccine. The CDR3 loop reads CASSLVMAPNGEGYTF. The CDR3 DNA reads TGTGCCAGCAGCTTAGTGATGGCCCCCAACGGGGAGGGCTACACCTTC.